The 30 T cell receptor beta chains below come from one sample, sequenced in a study of T cell responses to AZD1222 COVID-19 vaccine. The repertoire was sequenced with immunoSEQ multiplex PCR; TCRdb's copy has only in-frame clones and lacks some. This repertoire shows about 160,000 clones, around 89% found once; its top ten account for roughly 4%. This specimen consisted of peripheral blood, obtained 28 days after the second AZD1222 dose. The receptors were sampled from an adult who received the AZD1222 COVID-19 vaccine.

This rearrangement joins TRBV5-6 to TRBJ1-5; D uncertain. The germline V gene encodes CDR1 SGHDT and CDR2 YYEEEE. The length of the CDR3 is 14 residues. Trimming removed 0 bases from V and 5 bases from J, with 9 bases in between. As DNA, the CDR3 is TGTGCCAGCAGCTTGGAAGGGCGCCATCAGCCCCAGCATTTT. Protein product: CASSLEGRHQPQHF.

The V gene is TRBV3-1 (or the pseudogene TRBV3-2), the J gene TRBJ2-3, with D uncertain. The length of the CDR3 is 11 residues. Per germline, CDR1 LGHDT and CDR2 YNNKEL (reference sequence). Trimming removed 1 base from V and 10 bases from J, with 6 bases in between. The CDR3 region is CASSQAGPQYF. DNA of the CDR3: TGTGCCAGCAGCCAAGCCGGGCCGCAGTATTTT.

The J gene is TRBJ2-2, the V gene TRBV7-5; the table's D call, TRBD2, has no DNA check behind it. TRBV7-5 is an annotated pseudogene. The CDR3 length is 13 residues. CDR3 nucleotides: TGTGCCAGAAGCCACATCGGGCCCGAGGGGCTGTTTTTT. This sequence encodes CARSHIGPEGLFF.

The rearrangement joins TRBV7-2 to TRBJ2-1; no reliable D call. The CDR3 loop spans 12 amino acids. Germline V CDR1 and CDR2: SGHTA, FQGNSA. Trimming shortened V by 2 bases and J by 8 bases, and 7 bases separated the two germline ends. CDR3 nucleotides: TGTGCCAGCAGCTTATATGCCGATGAGCAGTTCTTC. Amino acid sequence: CASSLYADEQFF.

The chain combines TRBV7-8 with TRBJ1-4, with D possibly matching TRBD1 (6 bases). Trimming pared 4 bases from V and 8 bases from J, leaving 17 bases between. Germline V gene data show CDR1 as SGHVS and CDR2 as FQNEAQ. The CDR3 consists of 15 residues. Here the CDR3 reads CASSSAWGPREKLFF. CDR3 in DNA: TGTGCCAGCAGCTCCGCATGGGGGCCGCGGGAAAAACTGTTTTTT. The whole variable domain, filled in from reference TRBV7-8 and TRBJ1-4, reads GAGVSQSPRYKVAKRGQDVALRCDPISGHVSLFWYQQALGQGPEFLTYFQNEAQLDKSGLPSDRFFAERPEGSVSTLKIQRTQQEDSAVYLCASSSAWGPREKLFFGSGTQLSVL.

This sequence joins TRBV2 and TRBJ2-7; TRBD2 might be the D (5 bases). The germline gives CDR1 SNHLY, CDR2 FYNNEI. This CDR3 is built from 14 residues. Trimming cost V 7 bases and J 3 bases, with 16 bases left between them. CDR3 coding DNA: TGTGCCAGCAACTCCGAGGTAGCGAACTACGAGCAGTACTTC. This codes for CASNSEVANYEQYF.

This chain links TRBV6-6 with TRBJ2-7; D perhaps matches TRBD1 (6 bases). The CDR3 has 17 amino acids. Germline CDR1 is MNHNY and CDR2 is SVGAGI (reference sequence). Between the trimmed V and J ends, which lost 5 bases and 3 bases, there was a span of 23 bases. CDR3 sequence (DNA): TGTGCCAGCAGTCGGGACATCTACTTGGGCGGGTACTACGAGCAGTACTTC. This sequence encodes CASSRDIYLGGYYEQYF.

The chain carries TRBV6-5 and TRBJ1-5; TRBD1 matches 7 bases. There are 13 residues in the CDR3. The germline gives CDR1 MNHEY, CDR2 SVGAGI. The J segment lost 8 bases and the V segment lost 6 bases, leaving 7 bases of the junction unmatched. CDR3 bases: TGTGCCAGCAGGTTGACAGGGCCGGAGCCCCAGCATTTT. Its translation is CASRLTGPEPQHF.

V gene TRBV9 combines with J gene TRBJ2-2; 9 bases line up with TRBD2. Trimming at V came to 4 bases and at J to 6 bases, leaving 10 bases not matched to a gene. In germline, CDR1 is SGDLS, CDR2 YYNGEE. This CDR3 region has 16 residues. CDR3 sequence: CASSPQLRGGAGELFF. CDR3 DNA: TGTGCCAGCAGCCCCCAGCTGCGGGGGGGGGCCGGGGAGCTGTTTTTT.

The CDR3 here is CAWSVGSEQYF. For the CDR3, the DNA is TGTGCCTGGAGTGTAGGGTCCGAGCAGTACTTC. The chain couples TRBV30 to TRBJ2-7; D is unresolved. There are 11 residues in the CDR3. CDR1 is GTSNPN, CDR2 SVGIG, per germline (reference sequence). The V gene lost 0 bases and the J gene lost 6 bases, with 6 bases spanning the gap.

This rearrangement joins TRBV10-1 to TRBJ1-2; no reliable D call. The CDR3 loop spans 13 amino acids. Germline-derived CDR1 and CDR2 are WNHNN and SYGVQD (reference sequence). V was shortened by 0 bases and J by 0 bases, with 2 bases between the two germline ends. The CDR3 DNA sequence: TGCGCCAGCAGTGAGTCCACTAACTATGGCTACACCTTC. It translates to CASSESTNYGYTF.

This rearrangement joins TRBV24-1 to TRBJ2-2; no clear D gene. Germline V gene sequence: CDR1 KGHDR, CDR2 SFDVKD. With 6 bases removed from V and 5 bases from J, the gap between germline ends came to 6 bases. The CDR3 contains 12 residues. The CDR3 nucleotides read TGTGCCACCAGTACAAAGACCGGGGAGCTGTTTTTT. Its translation is CATSTKTGELFF.

This clone was recorded once. This chain links TRBV5-1 with TRBJ1-2; maybe TRBD1 (5 bases). V shed 1 base and J shed 4 bases, with 11 bases lying between them. Germline V lookup: CDR1 SGHRS, CDR2 YFSETQ. CDR3 length: 14 residues. CDR3 region: CASSLPAGPYGYTF. CDR3 sequence (DNA): TGCGCCAGCAGCTTGCCCGCAGGGCCCTATGGCTACACCTTC.

This chain joins TRBV6-5 and TRBJ2-1, with no clear D. The CDR3 runs 13 residues. Germline lookup yields CDR1 MNHEY and CDR2 SVGAGI. Trimming cost V 7 bases and J 0 bases, with 7 bases left between them. The CDR3 DNA is TGTGCCAGCACCCCCCCCTCCTACAATGAGCAGTTCTTC. Its protein product is CASTPPSYNEQFF.

This chain links TRBV29-1 with TRBJ2-3; 11 bases map to TRBD2. J gave up 6 bases and V 5 bases, and 7 bases lay outside the gene matches. Germline values: CDR1 SQVTM, CDR2 ANQGSEA. CDR3 size: 14 residues. In nucleotides, the CDR3 is TGCAGCGTTCTTAGCGGGGGGGCCGTGGATACGCAGTATTTT. Its translation: CSVLSGGAVDTQYF.

The rearrangement uses TRBV30 and TRBJ2-2, with D perhaps being TRBD1 or TRBD2 (6 bases each). The CDR3 spans 14 residues. Germline assignment: CDR1 GTSNPN and CDR2 SVGIG (reference sequence). Between the trimmed V and J ends, which lost 8 bases and 5 bases, there was a span of 18 bases. Here the CDR3 reads CALLGGRGTGELFF. The CDR3 DNA follows: TGTGCCCTCCTGGGGGGCAGAGGGACCGGGGAGCTGTTTTTT.

V and J are TRBV12-3 or TRBV12-4 and TRBJ1-1; D is unclear. CDR3 size: 13 residues. V lost 7 bases and J lost 0, with 9 bases in between. The CDR3 region is CASNVQVNTEAFF. The CDR3 region has the DNA TGTGCCAGCAATGTTCAGGTGAACACTGAAGCTTTCTTT.

In this sample, this clone turned up a few times. V gene TRBV3-1 (or the pseudogene TRBV3-2) combines with J gene TRBJ1-1, with D uncertain. The CDR3 runs 15 residues. CDR1 is LGHDT and CDR2 is YNNKEL in the germline V gene (reference sequence). Deletions cut 0 bases from V and 1 base from J, with 9 bases between. Here the CDR3 reads CASSQDLRANTEAFF. The CDR3 DNA follows: TGTGCCAGCAGCCAAGATCTTAGAGCGAACACTGAAGCTTTCTTT.

The J gene is TRBJ1-3, the V gene TRBV12-3 or TRBV12-4; D not certain. There are 13 residues in the CDR3. V was clipped by 5 bases and J by 0 bases, with 5 bases between them. CDR3 region: CASSPGSGNTIYF. CDR3 nucleotides: TGTGCCAGCAGTCCGGGCTCTGGAAACACCATATATTTT.

The V gene is TRBV6-5, the J gene TRBJ2-7; possibly TRBD1 for D (5 bases). V was trimmed by 7 bases and J by 4 bases, leaving 17 bases between them. The CDR3 runs to 14 residues. Per germline, CDR1 MNHEY and CDR2 SVGAGI. The CDR3 DNA reads TGTGCCAGCACCCCTGGCCCAGGGCCTTACGAGCAGTACTTC. This codes for CASTPGPGPYEQYF.

The chain joins TRBV5-4 to TRBJ1-6; maybe TRBD1 (6 bases). The CDR3 runs to 14 residues. Germline V gives CDR1 SGHNT, CDR2 YYREEE (reference sequence). V was clipped by 0 bases and J by 10 bases, with 11 bases between them. The CDR3 DNA follows: TGTGCCAGCAGCTTGGACAGGGTAGGATCACCCCTCCACTTT. It is translated as CASSLDRVGSPLHF.

The chain joins TRBV27 to TRBJ2-3; 9 bases line up with TRBD1. The CDR3 runs 16 residues. In germline, CDR1 is MNHEY, CDR2 SMNVEV (reference sequence). Losses at the gene ends were 5 bases for V and 2 bases for J; bases not matched to a gene: 8. The CDR3 loop is CASSTLDRGSTDTQYF. DNA for the CDR3: TGTGCCAGCAGTACCCTAGACAGGGGGTCCACAGATACGCAGTATTTT.

The genes are TRBV2 and TRBJ1-6; TRBD1 agrees at 7 bases. There are 15 residues in the CDR3. Germline CDR1 reads SNHLY; CDR2 reads FYNNEI. With 10 bases clipped from V and 7 bases from J, the junction kept 13 bases outside the gene matches. The CDR3 coding sequence is TGTGCCATCGGGGGTAAGACCAGGGGGAATTCACCCCTCCACTTT. Protein sequence: CAIGGKTRGNSPLHF.

CDR3 bases: TGTGCCAGCAGTGCCGACAGGGGATACTATGGCTACACCTTC. Its translation is CASSADRGYYGYTF. This chain connects TRBV27 to TRBJ1-2, with TRBD1 matching 8 bases. Trimming removed 5 bases from V and 3 bases from J; junction bases left unmatched: 5. Germline values: CDR1 MNHEY, CDR2 SMNVEV (reference sequence). The CDR3 runs 14 residues.

Here the CDR3 reads CASSSPGRLYGYTF. Written as DNA, the CDR3 is TGTGCCAGCAGTTCCCCAGGTCGGCTGTATGGCTACACCTTC. This sequence joins TRBV6-2 or TRBV6-3 and TRBJ1-2; no firm D call. Germline loops: CDR1 MNHEY, CDR2 SVGEGT. The CDR3 loop spans 14 amino acids. Trimming took off 4 bases at V and 5 bases at J, with 14 bases between the two ends.

The chain recombines TRBV27 with TRBJ2-3, with D unclear. The germline V and J ends were trimmed by 5 bases and 1 base, with 16 bases remaining between them. CDR3 length: 16 amino acids. Germline V gives CDR1 MNHEY, CDR2 SMNVEV (reference sequence). This CDR3 reads CASSPTRLMGTDTQYF. CDR3 DNA sequence: TGTGCCAGCAGTCCAACGCGGCTGATGGGCACAGATACGCAGTATTTT.

The chain employs TRBV18 and TRBJ1-2, with no clear D. V was cut by 3 bases and J by 5 bases, with 13 bases left in between. Germline CDR1 reads KGHSH; CDR2 reads LQKENI. CDR3 length: 14 amino acids. CDR3 sequence reads: CASSPGRTLYGYTF. The CDR3 DNA is TGTGCCAGCTCACCCGGACGGACCCTTTATGGCTACACCTTC.

The rearrangement joins TRBV6-2 or TRBV6-3 to TRBJ1-2; D remains unclear. From germline, CDR1 is MNHEY and CDR2 SVGEGT. The CDR3 is made up of 14 amino acids. Trimming removed 0 bases at V and 8 bases at J, with 13 bases between. CDR3 sequence reads: CASSYSIRIPGYTF. CDR3 nucleotide sequence: TGTGCCAGCAGTTACTCGATACGGATCCCGGGCTACACCTTC.

J is TRBJ2-2 and V is TRBV6-1, with D maybe TRBD2 (6 bases). V dropped 2 bases and J dropped 4 bases, with 11 bases sitting between them. The germline gives CDR1 MNHNS, CDR2 SASEGT. The CDR3 covers 15 residues. For the CDR3, the DNA is TGTGCCAGCAGTGAACAGCGGAGGGGCACCGGGGAGCTGTTTTTT. As protein: CASSEQRRGTGELFF.

The rearrangement joins TRBV5-5 to TRBJ2-2; 11 bases are shared with TRBD2. CDR3 length: 15 amino acids. Germline CDR1 SGHKS, CDR2 YYEKEE (reference sequence). V trimming: 3 bases; J trimming: 7 bases; junction bases outside the gene matches: 5. The CDR3 nucleotides are TGTGCCAGCAGCTCTAGCGGGGGGCCGGGCGGGGAGCTGTTTTTT. This translates into CASSSSGGPGGELFF.